This T cell receptor beta chain originates from a study of response to subunit inactivated influenza vaccine. This CDR3 has 11 amino acids. Germline V gives CDR1 LNHNV, CDR2 YYDKDF (reference sequence). Between the trimmed V and J ends, which lost 9 bases and 4 bases, there was a span of 7 bases. This clonotype was detected many times. What it binds is unknown. TCRdb itself ran the RT-PCR reads through MiXCR, one entry per CDR3 protein. The sample records 800,000 or so distinct CDR3 sequences, 21% being singletons. Study-level points and caveats: Authors proposed each seasonal influenza vaccination draws in few new T cells.

The V call is TRBV15, the J call TRBJ2-1, with D uncertain. The receptor was derived from a man aged 50-59 years who received an inactivated influenza vaccine. Sequencing was performed on PBMCs from blood, taken about 5 days after vaccination. CDR3 sequence: CATRSYNEQFF. The CDR3 DNA sequence: TGTGCCACGCGGAGTTACAATGAGCAGTTCTTC.